Below, one TCR beta chain is given with its context. What it recognizes is unknown. Germline CDR1 is DFQATT and CDR2 is SNEGSKA (reference sequence). The CDR3 totals 11 residues. Trimming cost V 3 bases and J 5 bases, with 7 bases left between them. The data are from a study of beta chain features in type 1 diabetes. Every isolated RNA sample was fully reverse transcribed, so sequencing captured expressed TCRB transcripts. Deep immunoSEQ sequencing covered naive, central memory and regulatory T cell samples. This table comes from immunoSEQ multiplex PCR, and its TCRdb copy is limited to in-frame clones, with some not included. The sample records some 400,000 clones, approximately 16% being singletons. Study-wide results and caveats: Moderately but significantly shorter TCRB CDR3s were found in Type 1 diabetes patients in all four CD4+ subsets.

Sequencing used naive CD4+ T cells from blood. The TCR sequence derives from a woman aged 18-29 years in good health. The V call is TRBV20-1, the J call TRBJ2-5; D gene uncertain. CDR3 region: CSASLVETQYF. The CDR3 nucleotides are TGCAGTGCTAGCCTTGTGGAGACCCAGTACTTC.